The 10 T cell receptor beta chains below were found in one sample sequenced in a study of blood T cell repertoires in COVID-19. Using immunoSEQ multiplex PCR, the repertoire was profiled, and TCRdb retains in-frame clones only, with some absent. Here the sample spans some 57,000 clones, about 88% being singletons. Specimen: peripheral blood. The receptors were gathered from a man aged 55 to 70 with acute or convalescent COVID-19.

This chain uses TRBV5-4 with TRBJ2-2; a possible D gene is TRBD2 (5 bases). The V gene's germline CDR1 is SGHNT and CDR2 YYREEE (reference sequence). The ends were cut back, 2 bases at V and 7 bases at J, with 6 bases in the middle. This CDR3 comprises 12 residues. The DNA for the CDR3 is TGTGCCAGCAGCTTAGGGAGCGGGGAGCTGTTTTTT. Translating it yields CASSLGSGELFF.

The chain uses TRBV5-1 and TRBJ1-4; D is uncertain. CDR3 length equals 14 residues. CDR1 and CDR2 (germline): SGHRS, YFSETQ. The V gene lost 2 bases and the J gene lost 6 bases, with 11 bases spanning the gap. CDR3 bases: TGCGCCAGCAGCTTCGGGAGCTTGGATGAAAAACTGTTTTTT. Its protein is CASSFGSLDEKLFF.

This clone was recorded only once. The V call is TRBV6-5, the J call TRBJ1-5; 9 bases fit TRBD1. This CDR3 has 14 amino acids. Per the germline V gene, CDR1 is MNHEY and CDR2 is SVGAGI. J lost 5 bases, V lost 6 bases, and 5 bases had no gene match. CDR3 nucleotide sequence: TGTGCCAGCAGGGGGACAGGGACATATCAGCCCCAGCATTTT. Translation: CASRGTGTYQPQHF.

The genes are TRBV10-3 and TRBJ1-5; D might be TRBD1 (5 bases). Germline assignment: CDR1 ENHRY and CDR2 SYGVKD. The CDR3 is 15 residues long. The V end lost 3 bases, the J end lost 0 bases, and 9 bases lay between the germline ends. CDR3 region: CAISDSGGSNQPQHF. CDR3 nucleotide sequence: TGTGCCATCAGTGACTCCGGGGGTAGCAATCAGCCCCAGCATTTT.

The V gene is TRBV6-5, the J gene TRBJ1-5; TRBD1 matches at 8 bases. CDR3 length equals 14 residues. CDR1 and CDR2 (germline): MNHEY, SVGAGI. The trim removed 4 bases at V and 3 bases at J, leaving 2 bases unmatched. CDR3 in DNA: TGTGCCAGCAGTTCCAGGGGGCCCAATCAGCCCCAGCATTTT. This translates into CASSSRGPNQPQHF.

The genes are TRBV12-3 or TRBV12-4 and TRBJ2-5; D unresolved. The CDR3 is made up of 13 amino acids. Trimming cost V 2 bases and J 4 bases, with 8 bases left between them. In nucleotides, the CDR3 is TGTGCCAGCAGTTTAATTCGGAGAGAGACCCAGTACTTC. It specifies CASSLIRRETQYF.

V gene TRBV12-5 combines with J gene TRBJ1-5, with a tentative D call TRBD1 (5 bases). The CDR3 runs to 14 residues. CDR1 LGHNT and CDR2 FRNRAP come from the germline V gene. V was trimmed by 0 bases and J by 6 bases, leaving 9 bases between them. The CDR3 nucleotides read TGTGCTAGTGGTTTGGTCCCAGGGCCTCAGCCCCAGCATTTT. Translation: CASGLVPGPQPQHF.

The gene calls are TRBV19 and TRBJ1-4, with 9 bases lining up with TRBD1. Germline lookup yields CDR1 LNHDA and CDR2 SQIVND (reference sequence). There are 16 residues in the CDR3. Trimming at V came to 6 bases and at J to 3 bases, leaving 8 bases not matched to a gene. The chain's CDR3 is CASSPGTGSPNEKLFF. As DNA, the CDR3 is TGTGCCAGTAGCCCCGGGACAGGGTCGCCTAATGAAAAACTGTTTTTT.

The rearrangement links TRBV12-5 to TRBJ2-3; a possible D gene is TRBD1 (6 bases). Germline-derived CDR1 and CDR2 are LGHNT and FRNRAP. V lost 6 bases, J lost 1 base, and 8 bases lay in between. The CDR3 is 13 residues long. The CDR3 sequence: CASGPGGTDTQYF. The CDR3 nucleotides read TGTGCTAGTGGACCAGGGGGCACAGATACGCAGTATTTT.

This chain joins TRBV5-1 and TRBJ1-1; the D is unclear. The V gene lost 0 bases and the J gene lost 0 bases, with 9 bases spanning the gap. CDR3 length equals 15 residues. Germline CDR1 SGHRS, CDR2 YFSETQ. The CDR3 bases are TGCGCCAGCAGCTTGGAACCGGGGATGAACACTGAAGCTTTCTTT. This codes for CASSLEPGMNTEAFF.